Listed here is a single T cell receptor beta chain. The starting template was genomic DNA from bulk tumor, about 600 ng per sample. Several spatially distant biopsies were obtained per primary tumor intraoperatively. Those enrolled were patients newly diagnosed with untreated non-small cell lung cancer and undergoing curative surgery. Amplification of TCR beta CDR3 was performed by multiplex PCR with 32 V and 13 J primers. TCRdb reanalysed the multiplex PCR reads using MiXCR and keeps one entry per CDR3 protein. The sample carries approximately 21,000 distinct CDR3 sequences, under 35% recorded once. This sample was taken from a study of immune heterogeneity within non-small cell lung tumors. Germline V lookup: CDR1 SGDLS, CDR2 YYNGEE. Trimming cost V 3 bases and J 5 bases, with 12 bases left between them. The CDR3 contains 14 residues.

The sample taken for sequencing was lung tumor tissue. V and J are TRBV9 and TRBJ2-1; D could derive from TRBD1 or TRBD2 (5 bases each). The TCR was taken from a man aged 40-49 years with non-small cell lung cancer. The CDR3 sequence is CASSGWGRDNEQFF. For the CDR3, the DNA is TGTGCCAGCAGCGGTTGGGGACGGGACAATGAGCAGTTCTTC.